Shown below are 29 T cell receptor beta chains from a single sample sequenced in a study of cytomegalovirus exposure and HLA in healthy donors. The study ran its PCR with 60 Vbeta and 13 Jbeta primers. Libraries were prepared by immunoSEQ multiplex PCR; TCRdb keeps only in-frame clonotypes and omits some of them. Here the sample table reports 90,000 to 100,000 clones. The sample comprised PBMCs. Every receptor here comes from a woman in her twenties or thirties in good health and CMV-seronegative.

This chain joins TRBV2 and TRBJ2-7, with 7 bases identical to TRBD1. With V trimmed by 4 bases and J by 2 bases, 5 bases remained unmatched. This CDR3 is built from 14 residues. Germline V lookup: CDR1 SNHLY, CDR2 FYNNEI. This chain's CDR3 is CASSAGQDPYEQYF. DNA for the CDR3: TGTGCCAGCAGTGCCGGACAGGACCCCTACGAGCAGTACTTC. Variable domain in full (rest from reference TRBV2 and TRBJ2-7): EPEVTQTPSHQVTQMGQEVILRCVPISNHLYFYWYRQILGQKVEFLVSFYNNEISEKSEIFDDQFSVERPDGSNFTLKIRSTKLEDSAMYFCASSAGQDPYEQYFGPGTRLTVT.

The CDR3 loop is CASSLSTGEVGGYTF. CDR3 bases: TGTGCCAGCAGCTTAAGCACAGGGGAAGTGGGTGGCTACACCTTC. This chain links TRBV7-3 with TRBJ1-2; 7 bases align to TRBD1. This CDR3 is built from 15 residues. V gave up 1 base and J gave up 7 bases; unmatched junction bases: 9. CDR1 SGHTA and CDR2 FQGTGA come from the germline V gene. The complete variable domain, with remaining parts taken from reference TRBV7-3 and TRBJ1-2, reads GAGVSQTPSNKVTEKGKYVELRCDPISGHTALYWYRQSLGQGPEFLIYFQGTGAADDSGLPNDRFFAVRPEGSVSTLKIQRTERGDSAVYLCASSLSTGEVGGYTFGSGTRLTVV.

The chain has TRBV9 and TRBJ1-5; D possibly corresponds to TRBD1 (5 bases). V was shortened by 4 bases and J by 9 bases, with 23 bases between the two germline ends. The CDR3 is 16 residues long. Per the germline V gene, CDR1 is SGDLS and CDR2 is YYNGEE. The CDR3 sequence: CASSPQKDSFLGPQHF. The CDR3 region has the DNA TGTGCCAGCAGCCCCCAAAAAGACAGCTTCCTAGGGCCCCAGCATTTT.

The chain couples TRBV11-2 to TRBJ2-7, with D possibly being TRBD1 (5 bases). V dropped 5 bases and J dropped 6 bases, with 20 bases sitting between them. Germline V gene lookup returns CDR1 SGHAT and CDR2 FQNNGV. The length of the CDR3 is 15 residues. The CDR3 region has the DNA TGTGCCAGCAGCCGAGTGGGGCAGGAAGGTCTCGAGCAGTACTTC. It translates to CASSRVGQEGLEQYF.

A note on this clone: Relative to the germline gene, one junction end is altered; a read error may explain this. This chain uses TRBV2 with TRBJ1-2; possibly TRBD1 for D (6 bases). CDR3 size: 14 residues. Per germline, CDR1 SNHLY and CDR2 FYNNEI. CDR3 nucleotide sequence: TGTGCCAGCATTGAACGGGACACCTTGGTTGGCTACACCTTC. Amino acid sequence: CASIERDTLVGYTF.

The chain uses TRBV6-1 and TRBJ2-1, with 9 positions matching TRBD2. Losses at the gene ends were 2 bases for V and 2 bases for J; bases not matched to a gene: 4. Germline V CDR1 and CDR2: MNHNS, SASEGT. The CDR3 is made up of 16 amino acids. CDR3 region: CASSEQRGEPYNEQFF. For the CDR3, the DNA is TGTGCCAGCAGTGAACAGCGGGGGGAGCCCTACAATGAGCAGTTCTTC.

Comments on this clone: A junction boundary mismatches the germline segment, possibly from a read error. J is TRBJ2-5 and V is TRBV7-7; D possibly corresponds to TRBD1 (6 bases). In germline, CDR1 is SSHAT, CDR2 FNYEAQ (reference sequence). The CDR3 consists of 13 residues. In nucleotides, the CDR3 is TGTGCTAGCAGCTTCGACAGGCAAGAGACCCAGTACTTC. This sequence encodes CASSFDRQETQYF.

The V and J genes are TRBV29-1 and TRBJ2-7, with D maybe TRBD1 (6 bases). V shed 6 bases and J shed 5 bases, with 11 bases lying between them. Looked up from germline, CDR1 is SQVTM and CDR2 is ANQGSEA. This CDR3 contains 11 residues. This CDR3 is CSVGGFDEQYF. CDR3 nucleotides: TGCAGCGTAGGGGGATTCGACGAGCAGTACTTC.

V is TRBV5-6 and J is TRBJ2-5; 8 bases map to TRBD1. V lost 6 bases and J lost 3; bases outside the gene matches: 10. CDR1 is SGHDT and CDR2 is YYEEEE in the germline V gene. The CDR3 is 15 residues long. DNA of the CDR3: TGTGCCAGCACCATCGGGACAGGCATTGAAGAGACCCAGTACTTC. Residues: CASTIGTGIEETQYF.

The chain joins TRBV5-5 to TRBJ1-6; tentative D call: TRBD1 (5 bases). Germline CDR1 reads SGHKS; CDR2 reads YYEKEE (reference sequence). The V gene lost 6 bases and the J gene lost 11 bases, with 18 bases spanning the gap. CDR3 length equals 14 residues. The CDR3 DNA reads TGTGCCAGCAAAGAGTCGGCAGGGTCTCCACCCCTCCACTTT. Its protein is CASKESAGSPPLHF. The full variable domain, rest sourced from reference TRBV5-5 and TRBJ1-6, is DAGVTQSPTHLIKTRGQQVTLRCSPISGHKSVSWYQQVLGQGPQFIFQYYEKEERGRGNFPDRFSARQFPNYSSELNVNALLLGDSALYLCASKESAGSPPLHFGNGTRLTVT.

The J gene is TRBJ1-2, the V gene TRBV5-5; 10 positions agree with TRBD1. V trimming: 4 bases; J trimming: 8 bases; junction bases outside the gene matches: 11. In germline, CDR1 is SGHKS, CDR2 YYEKEE (reference sequence). The CDR3 runs 15 residues. CDR3 in amino acids: CASSPTRDRGSGYTF. The CDR3 nucleotides read TGTGCCAGCAGCCCCACCCGGGACAGGGGAAGCGGCTACACCTTC. The full variable domain, in which reference TRBV5-5 and TRBJ1-2 provide the parts outside the CDR3, is DAGVTQSPTHLIKTRGQQVTLRCSPISGHKSVSWYQQVLGQGPQFIFQYYEKEERGRGNFPDRFSARQFPNYSSELNVNALLLGDSALYLCASSPTRDRGSGYTFGSGTRLTVV.

This chain uses TRBV18 with TRBJ2-5, with TRBD1 matching over 8 bases. V gave up 6 bases and J gave up 1 base; unmatched junction bases: 7. CDR3 size: 15 residues. CDR1 and CDR2 (germline): KGHSH, LQKENI. The CDR3 loop reads CASSRGQGFQETQYF. CDR3 DNA: TGTGCCAGCTCCCGAGGACAGGGATTCCAAGAGACCCAGTACTTC. Looking up the rest from reference TRBV18 and TRBJ2-5 gives the full variable domain: NAGVMQNPRHLVRRRGQEARLRCSPMKGHSHVYWYRQLPEEGLKFMVYLQKENIIDESGMPKERFSAEFPKEGPSILRIQQVVRGDSAAYFCASSRGQGFQETQYFGPGTRLLVL.

This chain connects TRBV19 to TRBJ1-4; 8 bases agree with TRBD1. The CDR3 contains 15 residues. The germline V gene encodes CDR1 LNHDA and CDR2 SQIVND (reference sequence). J was trimmed by 1 base and V by 8 bases; bases with no gene match: 6. CDR3 DNA sequence: TGTGCCAGTGGGCAGGGGGCGAGAACTAATGAAAAACTGTTTTTT. This sequence encodes CASGQGARTNEKLFF.

V usage is TRBV6-5 and J usage is TRBJ2-7; TRBD2 is a possible D gene (7 bases). V gave up 0 bases and J gave up 6 bases, with 12 bases separating them. The CDR3 is 14 residues long. Germline V gene data show CDR1 as MNHEY and CDR2 as SVGAGI. This CDR3 is CASSYSRGASEQYF. In DNA, the CDR3 is TGTGCCAGCAGTTACTCACGGGGGGCCAGCGAGCAGTACTTC.

DNA of the CDR3: TGTGCCAGCAGTGAGTCCACAGAAGGAGGCACCATATATTTT. Its protein is CASSESTEGGTIYF. The genes are TRBV6-1 and TRBJ1-3; D not resolved. This CDR3 has 14 amino acids. CDR1 is MNHNS and CDR2 is SASEGT in the germline V gene. V was trimmed by 3 bases and J by 9 bases, leaving 15 bases between them.

In the case of this clone: One junction end does not reproduce the germline sequence, and a read error may be involved. The V call is TRBV7-7, the J call TRBJ2-7; TRBD2 agrees at 12 bases. This CDR3 spans 15 amino acids. Germline CDR1 SSHAT, CDR2 FNYEAQ (reference sequence). In nucleotides, the CDR3 is TGTGCTAGCAGCGCTGGACTAGCGGGAATCTACGAGCAGTACTTC. It encodes CASSAGLAGIYEQYF.

The gene calls are TRBV2 and TRBJ2-2; tentative D call: TRBD2 (5 bases). Germline V lookup: CDR1 SNHLY, CDR2 FYNNEI. The V end was cut by 8 bases, the J end by 4 bases, with 14 bases between. This CDR3 is built from 14 residues. The CDR3 nucleotides read TGTGCCAGCGCTACCGGGGTCACCACCGGGGAGCTGTTTTTT. Translated, it gives CASATGVTTGELFF.

The V gene is TRBV19, the J gene TRBJ2-3; 7 nucleotides align to TRBD2. Per the germline V gene, CDR1 is LNHDA and CDR2 is SQIVND (reference sequence). The junction had 8 bases not matched to a gene; V was cut back by 4 bases and J by 1 base. The CDR3 runs to 16 residues. The DNA for the CDR3 is TGTGCCAGTAGTAGAGAAACTAGCGTCGGCACAGATACGCAGTATTTT. Protein: CASSRETSVGTDTQYF. The full variable domain, completed using reference TRBV19 and TRBJ2-3, is DGGITQSPKYLFRKEGQNVTLSCEQNLNHDAMYWYRQDPGQGLRLIYYSQIVNDFQKGDIAEGYSVSREKKESFPLTVTSAQKNPTAFYLCASSRETSVGTDTQYFGPGTRLTVL.

This chain uses TRBV29-1 with TRBJ1-1; no reliable D call. This CDR3 contains 12 residues. CDR1 is SQVTM and CDR2 is ANQGSEA in the germline V gene. The V end was cut by 7 bases, the J end by 1 base, with 10 bases between. The CDR3 sequence: CSAEKANTEAFF. For the CDR3, the DNA is TGCAGCGCGGAGAAGGCGAACACTGAAGCTTTCTTT.

CDR3 sequence reads: CASSTLQGGSYNEQFF. CDR3 nucleotides: TGTGCCAGCTCAACGCTACAGGGGGGCTCCTACAATGAGCAGTTCTTC. This chain uses TRBV18 with TRBJ2-1; 8 bases match TRBD1. The ends lost 5 bases at V and 0 bases at J; junction bases unmatched: 6. CDR1 is KGHSH and CDR2 is LQKENI in the germline V gene. This CDR3 spans 16 amino acids. Complete variable domain (other parts from reference TRBV18 and TRBJ2-1): NAGVMQNPRHLVRRRGQEARLRCSPMKGHSHVYWYRQLPEEGLKFMVYLQKENIIDESGMPKERFSAEFPKEGPSILRIQQVVRGDSAAYFCASSTLQGGSYNEQFFGPGTRLTVL.

The CDR3 sequence is CASGTSGGPGYNEQFF. The CDR3 DNA is TGTGCCAGTGGGACTAGCGGGGGCCCAGGGTACAATGAGCAGTTCTTC. The chain combines TRBV28 with TRBJ2-1; 14 bases align to TRBD2. The CDR3 covers 16 residues. The trim removed 9 bases at V and 4 bases at J, leaving 8 bases unmatched. CDR1 MDHEN and CDR2 SYDVKM come from the germline V gene.

V usage is TRBV7-2 and J usage is TRBJ2-7, with TRBD1 matching 9 bases. CDR3 length equals 14 residues. From germline, CDR1 is SGHTA and CDR2 FQGNSA. With 4 bases clipped from V and 2 bases from J, the junction kept 3 bases outside the gene matches. In DNA form, the CDR3 reads TGTGCCAGCAGCTCAACAGGGGGCGCCTACGAGCAGTACTTC. It specifies CASSSTGGAYEQYF.

The genes are TRBV27 and TRBJ2-1; D ambiguous. The germline gives CDR1 MNHEY, CDR2 SMNVEV (reference sequence). Trimming took off 4 bases at V and 4 bases at J, with 17 bases between the two ends. This CDR3 is built from 16 residues. The CDR3 region is CASSSVQAHGYNEQFF. The CDR3 region has the DNA TGTGCCAGCAGTTCGGTCCAGGCCCACGGTTACAATGAGCAGTTCTTC.

Regarding this clone: No conserved phenylalanine or tryptophan is present at the end of the CDR3, so a read error is the likely explanation. This chain uses TRBV5-6 with TRBJ2-2, with D perhaps TRBD2 (6 bases). Germline values: CDR1 SGHDT, CDR2 YYEEEE. This CDR3 has 14 amino acids. V shed 5 bases and J shed 4 bases, with 12 bases lying between them. The DNA for the CDR3 is TGTGCCAGCAGTCCGACTAGTTTCACCGGGGAGCTGTTTTCT. This sequence encodes CASSPTSFTGELFS.

As concerns this clone: This CDR3 is also generated by other DNA sequences in the sample. This chain connects TRBV4-1 to TRBJ1-2; D is uncertain. Germline CDR1 MGHRA, CDR2 YSYEKL. The CDR3 spans 17 residues. The V and J ends lost 2 bases and 2 bases respectively, with 18 bases between them. The CDR3 nucleotides read TGCGCCAGCAGCCAAAACCTCGGGAGCCCAGCCAACTATGGCTACACCTTC. This codes for CASSQNLGSPANYGYTF.

J is TRBJ2-7 and V is TRBV2; the D gene is possibly TRBD1 (5 bases). V shed 1 base and J shed 3 bases, with 16 bases lying between them. CDR1 is SNHLY and CDR2 is FYNNEI in the germline V gene. The CDR3 runs to 16 residues. CDR3 coding DNA: TGTGCCAGCAGTGAAGACCTTGTGGACATTGGCTACGAGCAGTACTTC. It translates to CASSEDLVDIGYEQYF.

The rearrangement links TRBV28 to TRBJ1-4; possibly TRBD1 for D (5 bases). Trimming took 6 bases from V and 11 from J, leaving 16 bases between them. CDR3 length: 13 amino acids. Germline CDR1 is MDHEN and CDR2 is SYDVKM. The CDR3, as DNA: TGTGCCAGCAGCCGAACCTCGACAGAGAAACTGTTTTTT. Its protein product is CASSRTSTEKLFF.

The chain combines TRBV14 with TRBJ1-1; possibly TRBD1 for D (5 bases). The germline V and J ends were trimmed by 3 bases and 1 base, with 12 bases remaining between them. Germline CDR1 and CDR2: SGHDN and FVKESK. The CDR3 has 15 residues. CDR3 nucleotide sequence: TGTGCCAGCAGCCAGCATATAGGGGCGAACACTGAAGCTTTCTTT. Protein sequence: CASSQHIGANTEAFF.

The V and J genes are TRBV10-3 and TRBJ1-2; the D gene is possibly TRBD1 (5 bases). The CDR3 consists of 14 residues. V lost 2 bases, J lost 6 bases, and 13 bases lay in between. Germline V CDR1 and CDR2: ENHRY, SYGVKD. The CDR3 sequence is CAISEAREADGYTF. The CDR3 nucleotides are TGTGCCATCAGTGAGGCCAGGGAGGCAGATGGCTACACCTTC.